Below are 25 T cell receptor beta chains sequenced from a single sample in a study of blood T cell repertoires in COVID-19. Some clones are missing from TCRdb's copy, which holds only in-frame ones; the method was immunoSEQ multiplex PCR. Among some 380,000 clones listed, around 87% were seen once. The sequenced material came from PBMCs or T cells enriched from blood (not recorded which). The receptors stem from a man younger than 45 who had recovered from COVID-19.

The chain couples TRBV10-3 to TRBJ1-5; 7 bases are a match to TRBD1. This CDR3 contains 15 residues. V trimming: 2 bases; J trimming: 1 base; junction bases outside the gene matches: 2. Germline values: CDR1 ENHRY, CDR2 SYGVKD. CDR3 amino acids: CAISESRGSNQPQHF. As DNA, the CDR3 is TGTGCCATCAGTGAGAGCAGGGGGAGCAATCAGCCCCAGCATTTT.

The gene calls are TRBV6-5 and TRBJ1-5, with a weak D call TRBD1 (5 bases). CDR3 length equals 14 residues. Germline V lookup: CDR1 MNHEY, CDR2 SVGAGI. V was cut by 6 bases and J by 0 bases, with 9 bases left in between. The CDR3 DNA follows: TGTGCCAGCAGGCAGGGTCATAGCAATCAGCCCCAGCATTTT. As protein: CASRQGHSNQPQHF.

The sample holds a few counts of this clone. The CDR3 DNA reads as TGTGCCAGCAGTTTATCTCCACACGCTTACGAGCAGTACTTC. Protein: CASSLSPHAYEQYF. The rearrangement joins TRBV27 to TRBJ2-7; D gene ambiguous. Trimming took 0 bases from V and 4 from J, leaving 10 bases between them. The CDR3 totals 14 residues. CDR1 is MNHEY, CDR2 SMNVEV, per germline (reference sequence).

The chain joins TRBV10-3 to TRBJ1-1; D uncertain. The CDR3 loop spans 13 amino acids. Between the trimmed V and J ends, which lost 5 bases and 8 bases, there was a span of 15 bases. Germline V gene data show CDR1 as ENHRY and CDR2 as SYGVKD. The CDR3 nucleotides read TGTGCCATCAGTATGCAAACCGAGATCGAAGCTTTCTTT. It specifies CAISMQTEIEAFF.

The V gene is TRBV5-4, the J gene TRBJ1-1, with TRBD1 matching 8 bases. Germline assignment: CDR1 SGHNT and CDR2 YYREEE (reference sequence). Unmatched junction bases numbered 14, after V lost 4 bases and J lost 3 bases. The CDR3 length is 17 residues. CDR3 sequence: CASSEGARTGYDTEAFF. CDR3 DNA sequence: TGTGCCAGCAGCGAGGGGGCCCGGACAGGGTATGACACTGAAGCTTTCTTT.

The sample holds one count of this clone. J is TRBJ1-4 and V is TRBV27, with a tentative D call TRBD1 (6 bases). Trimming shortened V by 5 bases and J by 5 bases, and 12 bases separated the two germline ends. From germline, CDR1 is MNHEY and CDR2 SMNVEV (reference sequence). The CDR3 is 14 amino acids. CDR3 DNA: TGTGCCAGCAGTACCGTTAGGGGGAATGAAAAACTGTTTTTT. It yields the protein CASSTVRGNEKLFF.

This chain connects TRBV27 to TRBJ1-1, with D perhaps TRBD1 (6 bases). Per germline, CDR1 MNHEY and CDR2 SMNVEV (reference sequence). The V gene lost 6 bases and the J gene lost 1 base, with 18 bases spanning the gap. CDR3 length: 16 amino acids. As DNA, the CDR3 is TGTGCCAGCAGCCGGGAGGGGGTGGATGGGAACACTGAAGCTTTCTTT. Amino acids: CASSREGVDGNTEAFF.

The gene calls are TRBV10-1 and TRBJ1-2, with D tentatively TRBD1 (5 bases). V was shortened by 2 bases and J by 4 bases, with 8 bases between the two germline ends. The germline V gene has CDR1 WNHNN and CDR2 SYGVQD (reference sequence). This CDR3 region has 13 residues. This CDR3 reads CASSETGTYGYTF. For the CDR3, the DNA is TGCGCCAGCAGTGAGACAGGCACCTATGGCTACACCTTC.

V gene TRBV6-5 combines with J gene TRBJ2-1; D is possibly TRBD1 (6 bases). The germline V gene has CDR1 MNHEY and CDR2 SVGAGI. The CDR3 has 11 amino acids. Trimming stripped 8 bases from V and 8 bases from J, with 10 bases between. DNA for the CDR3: TGTGCCAGCGGGAAGGGGGATGAGCAGTTCTTC. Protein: CASGKGDEQFF.

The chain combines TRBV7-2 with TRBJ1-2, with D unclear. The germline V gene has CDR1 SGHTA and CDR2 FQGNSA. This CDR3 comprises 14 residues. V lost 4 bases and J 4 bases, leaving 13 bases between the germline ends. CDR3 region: CASSSRAPLYGYTF. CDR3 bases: TGTGCCAGCAGCTCGCGGGCTCCTCTCTATGGCTACACCTTC.

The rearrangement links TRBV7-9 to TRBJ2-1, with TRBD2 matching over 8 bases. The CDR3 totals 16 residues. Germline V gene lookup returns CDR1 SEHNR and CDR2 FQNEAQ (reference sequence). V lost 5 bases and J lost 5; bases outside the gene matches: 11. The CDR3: CASSPGPSGGHNEQFF. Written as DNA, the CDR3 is TGTGCCAGCAGCCCAGGTCCGAGCGGGGGACACAATGAGCAGTTCTTC.

The DNA of the CDR3 is TGTGCCAGTAGTCTTCGCGGAGAGACCCAGTACTTC. Translated: CASSLRGETQYF. The gene calls are TRBV19 and TRBJ2-5; no definite D call. The CDR3 contains 12 residues. Germline V gene lookup returns CDR1 LNHDA and CDR2 SQIVND (reference sequence). Trimming shortened V by 5 bases and J by 4 bases, and 8 bases separated the two germline ends. The full variable domain, rest sourced from reference TRBV19 and TRBJ2-5, is DGGITQSPKYLFRKEGQNVTLSCEQNLNHDAMYWYRQDPGQGLRLIYYSQIVNDFQKGDIAEGYSVSREKKESFPLTVTSAQKNPTAFYLCASSLRGETQYFGPGTRLLVL.

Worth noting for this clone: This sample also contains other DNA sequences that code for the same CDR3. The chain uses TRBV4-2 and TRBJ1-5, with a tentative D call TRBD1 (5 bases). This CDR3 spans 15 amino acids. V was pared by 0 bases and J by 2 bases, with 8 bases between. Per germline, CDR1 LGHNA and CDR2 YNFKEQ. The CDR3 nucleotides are TGTGCCAGCAGCCAAGATTGGGGCGGCAATCAGCCCCAGCATTTT. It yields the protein CASSQDWGGNQPQHF.

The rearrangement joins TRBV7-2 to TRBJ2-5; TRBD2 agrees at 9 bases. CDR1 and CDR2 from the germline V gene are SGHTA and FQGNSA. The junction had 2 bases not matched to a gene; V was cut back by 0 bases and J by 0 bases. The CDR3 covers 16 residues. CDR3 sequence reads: CASSLASGGYQETQYF. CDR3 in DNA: TGTGCCAGCAGCTTAGCCAGCGGGGGGTACCAAGAGACCCAGTACTTC.

Here the CDR3 reads CASSLGGGTGWPYGYTF. CDR3 DNA: TGTGCCAGCAGCTTAGGCGGGGGGACAGGGTGGCCCTATGGCTACACCTTC. The rearrangement uses TRBV7-2 and TRBJ1-2; 9 bases fit TRBD1. V lost 1 base and J lost 4; bases outside the gene matches: 10. Germline values: CDR1 SGHTA, CDR2 FQGNSA. The CDR3 spans 17 residues.

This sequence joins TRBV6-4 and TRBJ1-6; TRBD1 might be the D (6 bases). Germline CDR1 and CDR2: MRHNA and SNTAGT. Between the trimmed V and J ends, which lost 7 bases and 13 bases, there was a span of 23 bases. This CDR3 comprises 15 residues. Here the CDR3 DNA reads TGTGCCAGCACCGACCCGGGACACCGCTTGTGGCCCCTCCACTTT. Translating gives CASTDPGHRLWPLHF.

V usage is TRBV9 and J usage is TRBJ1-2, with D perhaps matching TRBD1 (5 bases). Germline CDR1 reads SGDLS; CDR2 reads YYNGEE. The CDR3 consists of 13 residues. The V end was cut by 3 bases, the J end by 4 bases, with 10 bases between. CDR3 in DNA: TGTGCCAGCAGCGAAACAGGTCTCTATGGCTACACCTTC. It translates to CASSETGLYGYTF. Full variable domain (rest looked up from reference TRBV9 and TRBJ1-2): DSGVTQTPKHLITATGQRVTLRCSPRSGDLSVYWYQQSLDQGLQFLIQYYNGEERAKGNILERFSAQQFPDLHSELNLSSLELGDSALYFCASSETGLYGYTFGSGTRLTVV.

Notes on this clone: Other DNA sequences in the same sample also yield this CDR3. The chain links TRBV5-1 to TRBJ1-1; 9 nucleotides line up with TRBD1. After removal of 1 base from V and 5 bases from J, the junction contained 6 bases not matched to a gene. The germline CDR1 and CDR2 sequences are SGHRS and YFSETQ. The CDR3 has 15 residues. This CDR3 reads CASSLMGQGNTEAFF. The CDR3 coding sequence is TGCGCCAGCAGCTTGATGGGACAGGGAAATACTGAAGCTTTCTTT.

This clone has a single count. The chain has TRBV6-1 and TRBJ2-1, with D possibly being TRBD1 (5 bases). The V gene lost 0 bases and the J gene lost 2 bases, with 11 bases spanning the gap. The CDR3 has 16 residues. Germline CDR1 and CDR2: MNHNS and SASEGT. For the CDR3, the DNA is TGTGCCAGCAGTGAAGCGCCGACAGCTGCCTACAATGAGCAGTTCTTC. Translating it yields CASSEAPTAAYNEQFF.

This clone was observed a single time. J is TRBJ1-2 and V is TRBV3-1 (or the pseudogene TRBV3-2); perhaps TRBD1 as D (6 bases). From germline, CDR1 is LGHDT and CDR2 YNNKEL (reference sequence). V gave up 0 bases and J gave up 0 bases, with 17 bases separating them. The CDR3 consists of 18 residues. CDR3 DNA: TGTGCCAGCAGCCAAGAGTGGACAGCCCGCACTTCTAACTATGGCTACACCTTC. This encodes CASSQEWTARTSNYGYTF.

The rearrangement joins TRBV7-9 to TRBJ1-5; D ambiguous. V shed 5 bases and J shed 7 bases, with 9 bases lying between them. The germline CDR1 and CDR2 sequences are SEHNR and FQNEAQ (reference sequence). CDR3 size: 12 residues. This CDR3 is CASSELFQPQHF. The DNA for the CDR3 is TGTGCCAGCAGCGAACTATTCCAGCCCCAGCATTTT.

CDR3 sequence reads: CASSYREGISNQPQHF. The CDR3 nucleotides are TGTGCCAGCAGTTACCGGGAGGGAATCAGCAATCAGCCCCAGCATTTT. This rearrangement joins TRBV6-2 or TRBV6-3 to TRBJ1-5; D is unresolved. This CDR3 has 16 residues. Trimming took 2 bases from V and 1 from J, leaving 12 bases between them. Germline-derived CDR1 and CDR2 are MNHEY and SVGEGT.

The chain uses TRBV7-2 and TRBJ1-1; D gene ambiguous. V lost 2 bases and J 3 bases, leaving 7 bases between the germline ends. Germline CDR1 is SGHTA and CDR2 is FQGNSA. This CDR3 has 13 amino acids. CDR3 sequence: CASSLISDTEAFF. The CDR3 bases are TGTGCCAGCAGCTTAATCAGCGACACTGAAGCTTTCTTT.

CDR3 sequence: CASSHSGGEQYF. CDR3 DNA: TGTGCCAGCAGCCATTCTGGAGGCGAGCAGTACTTC. The rearrangement uses TRBV3-1 (or the pseudogene TRBV3-2) and TRBJ2-7; tentative D call: TRBD2 (5 bases). V gave up 3 bases and J gave up 6 bases, with 9 bases separating them. This CDR3 contains 12 residues. CDR1 and CDR2 from the germline V gene are LGHDT and YNNKEL (reference sequence).

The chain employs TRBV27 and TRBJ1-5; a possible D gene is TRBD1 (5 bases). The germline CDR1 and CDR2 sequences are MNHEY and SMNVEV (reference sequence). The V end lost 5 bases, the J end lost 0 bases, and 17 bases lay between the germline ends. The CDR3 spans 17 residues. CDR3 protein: CASSPQATVYSNQPQHF. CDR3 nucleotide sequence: TGTGCCAGCAGTCCACAGGCGACAGTTTATAGCAATCAGCCCCAGCATTTT.